This TCR beta chain was captured in a study of brain T cells in children with intractable seizures. CDR1 and CDR2 from the germline V gene are SGHAT and FQNNGV. CDR3 length equals 12 residues. Trimming shortened V by 6 bases and J by 8 bases, and 10 bases separated the two germline ends. The time point: blood from clinic visit 5 months post-surgery; TSC patient then seizure free. Worth noting for this clone: Its antigen is unidentified.

Assay used: immunoSEQ multiplex PCR; TCRdb lists only in-frame clones, some missing. The sample comprises 300,000 to 400,000 clones, roughly 92% of which are singletons, and roughly 6% rests with the top ten. Study results and caveats: Patients' HCMV serostatus was unknown; virus specificity rests on CDR3 similarity alone.

This sequence was found in a boy younger than two with tuberous sclerosis and intractable seizures. The sample consisted of peripheral blood, taken roughly 5 months after surgery. The chain has TRBV11-2 and TRBJ1-4; no clear D. The CDR3 reads CASSNYQEKLFF. The CDR3 DNA reads TGTGCCAGCAGTAATTATCAGGAAAAACTGTTTTTT. The full variable domain, in which reference TRBV11-2 and TRBJ1-4 provide the parts outside the CDR3, is EAGVAQSPRYKIIEKRQSVAFWCNPISGHATLYWYQQILGQGPKLLIQFQNNGVVDDSQLPKDRFSAERLKGVDSTLKIQPAKLEDSAVYLCASSNYQEKLFFGSGTQLSVL.